This T cell receptor beta chain was identified during a study of vaccination effects on CD4 cells after COVID-19. Broader study findings: There was only 1 of 255 vaccine-induced clones in healthy vaccinees that cross-reacted with common cold coronaviruses. Convalescent patients were scarce in the study, and it lacked early post-infection timepoints.

Note on this clone: Its target is unknown.

CDR1 and CDR2 (germline): SNHLY, FYNNEI. V was clipped by 3 bases and J by 5 bases, with 16 bases between them. This CDR3 spans 16 amino acids. This table comes from immunoSEQ multiplex PCR, and its TCRdb copy is limited to in-frame clones, with some not included. The sample comprises roughly 25,000 clones, approximately 74% of which are singletons, and roughly 3.5% rests with the top ten. Peptide-pool stimulation followed by sequencing identified expanded antigen-specific CD4+ clonotypes in the ViraFEST assay. Following a roughly 10-day culture, CD4+ T cells were purified. Testing of the vaccine recipients showed negative nucleocapsid antibodies and no prior SARS-CoV-2 infection. In the cultures, half the medium was exchanged for IL-2 medium on days 3 and 7.

Sequencing used CD4+ T cells from PBMCs cultured with SARS-CoV-2 spike peptides, obtained before COVID-19 vaccination. The source is a human donor who received a COVID-19 vaccine. The chain uses TRBV2 and TRBJ2-2; possibly TRBD1 for D (5 bases). CDR3 DNA sequence: TGTGCCAGCAGTGAGGGGTGGGGCTCCGGGACCGGGGAGCTGTTTTTT. As protein: CASSEGWGSGTGELFF.